This T cell receptor (beta chain) emerged from a study of shared clonotypes between healthy human individuals. The V gene's germline CDR1 is SGHDN and CDR2 FVKESK. Trimming at V came to 0 bases and at J to 2 bases, leaving 5 bases not matched to a gene. The CDR3 consists of 16 residues. Repertoires were generated with immunoSEQ multiplex PCR, while TCRdb's copy carries only in-frame clones and drops some. The top ten hold more than 0.35% of the sample, which has about 2.5 million clones, less than 95% seen once. Specimen: naive CD4+ T cells from PBMCs. Subset: CD45RA+ positively selected. The chain links TRBV14 to TRBJ2-7; 9 nucleotides align to TRBD1. The clonotype originates from a man younger than 35 in good health. Some clones in this sample may be carry-over from other donors' samples. For the CDR3, the DNA is TGTGCCAGCAGCCAAGATACGGGACAGGGTACCTACGAGCAGTACTTC. Residues: CASSQDTGQGTYEQYF.